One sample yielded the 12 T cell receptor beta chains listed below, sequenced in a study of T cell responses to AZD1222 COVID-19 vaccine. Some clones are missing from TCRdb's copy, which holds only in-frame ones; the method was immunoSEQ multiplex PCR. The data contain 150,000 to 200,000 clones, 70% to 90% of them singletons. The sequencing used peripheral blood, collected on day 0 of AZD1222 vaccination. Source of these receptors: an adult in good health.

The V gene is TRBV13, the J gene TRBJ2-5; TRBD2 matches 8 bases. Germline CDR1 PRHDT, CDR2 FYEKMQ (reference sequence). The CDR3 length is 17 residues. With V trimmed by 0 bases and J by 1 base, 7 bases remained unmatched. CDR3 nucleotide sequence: TGTGCCAGCAGCTTAGGCGGTGGCGGGGGGCCCCAAGAGACCCAGTACTTC. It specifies CASSLGGGGGPQETQYF.

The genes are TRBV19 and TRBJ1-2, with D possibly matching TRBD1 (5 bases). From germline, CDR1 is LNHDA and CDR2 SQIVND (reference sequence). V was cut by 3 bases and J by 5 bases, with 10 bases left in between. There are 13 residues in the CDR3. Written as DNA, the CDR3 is TGTGCCAGTAGTATGGGGACTTGGTATGGCTACACCTTC. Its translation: CASSMGTWYGYTF.

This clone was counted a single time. CDR3 bases: TGCGCCAGCAGTCCTAATGGCACTAGCGGGGCTTCCTACAATGAGCAGTTCTTC. Its protein is CASSPNGTSGASYNEQFF. The chain recombines TRBV10-1 with TRBJ2-1; 10 nucleotides line up with TRBD2. Germline CDR1 is WNHNN and CDR2 is SYGVQD (reference sequence). Trimming took 5 bases from V and 1 from J; bases not matched to a gene: 11. The CDR3 is 18 residues long.

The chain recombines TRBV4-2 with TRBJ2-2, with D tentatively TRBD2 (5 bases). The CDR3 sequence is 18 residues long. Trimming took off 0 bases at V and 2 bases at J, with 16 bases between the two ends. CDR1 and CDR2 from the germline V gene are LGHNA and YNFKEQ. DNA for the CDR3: TGTGCCAGCAGCCAAGATTCAGTAAGACGGACTAACACCGGGGAGCTGTTTTTT. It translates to CASSQDSVRRTNTGELFF.

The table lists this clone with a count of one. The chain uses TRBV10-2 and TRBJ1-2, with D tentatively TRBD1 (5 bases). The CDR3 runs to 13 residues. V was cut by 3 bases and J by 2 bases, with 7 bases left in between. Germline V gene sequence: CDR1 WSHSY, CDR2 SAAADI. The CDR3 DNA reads TGCGCCAGCAGTGACGGGGGGAACTATGGCTACACCTTC. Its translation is CASSDGGNYGYTF.

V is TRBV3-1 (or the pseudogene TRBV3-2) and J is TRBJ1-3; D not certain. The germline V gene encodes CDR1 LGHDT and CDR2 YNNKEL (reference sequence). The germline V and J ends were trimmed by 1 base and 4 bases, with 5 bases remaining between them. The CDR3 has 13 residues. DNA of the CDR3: TGTGCCAGCAGCCAAGCCTACGGAAACACCATATATTTT. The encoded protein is CASSQAYGNTIYF.

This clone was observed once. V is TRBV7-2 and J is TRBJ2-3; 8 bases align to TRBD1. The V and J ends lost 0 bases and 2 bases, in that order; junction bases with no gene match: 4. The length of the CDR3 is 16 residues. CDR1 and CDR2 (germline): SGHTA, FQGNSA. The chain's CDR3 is CASSLAAGGTTDTQYF. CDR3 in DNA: TGTGCCAGCAGCTTAGCAGCAGGGGGCACCACAGATACGCAGTATTTT.

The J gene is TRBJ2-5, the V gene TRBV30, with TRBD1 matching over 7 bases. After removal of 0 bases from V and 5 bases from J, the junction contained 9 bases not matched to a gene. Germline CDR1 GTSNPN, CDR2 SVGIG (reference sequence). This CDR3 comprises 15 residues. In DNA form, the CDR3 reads TGTGCCTGGAGTGTACCGACAGGGTTGGGGGAGACCCAGTACTTC. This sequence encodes CAWSVPTGLGETQYF.

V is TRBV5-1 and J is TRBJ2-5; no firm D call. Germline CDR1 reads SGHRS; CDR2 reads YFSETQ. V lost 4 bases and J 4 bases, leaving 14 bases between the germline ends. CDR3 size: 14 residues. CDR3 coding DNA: TGCGCCAGCAGCCCCGTGGCGACCGGAGAGACCCAGTACTTC. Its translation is CASSPVATGETQYF.

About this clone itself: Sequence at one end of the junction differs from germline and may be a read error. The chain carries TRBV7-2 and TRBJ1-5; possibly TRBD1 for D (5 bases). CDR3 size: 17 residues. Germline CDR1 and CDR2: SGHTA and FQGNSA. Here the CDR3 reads CAGSLVPNQGVGQPQHF. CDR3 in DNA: TGTGCCGGCAGCTTAGTACCTAACCAGGGAGTTGGTCAGCCCCAGCATTTT.

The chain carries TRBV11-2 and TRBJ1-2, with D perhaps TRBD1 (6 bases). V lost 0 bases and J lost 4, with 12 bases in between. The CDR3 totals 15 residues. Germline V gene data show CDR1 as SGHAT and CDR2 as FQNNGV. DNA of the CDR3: TGTGCCAGCAGCTTAGAGGGGGCGTTTGGCTATGGCTACACCTTC. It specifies CASSLEGAFGYGYTF.

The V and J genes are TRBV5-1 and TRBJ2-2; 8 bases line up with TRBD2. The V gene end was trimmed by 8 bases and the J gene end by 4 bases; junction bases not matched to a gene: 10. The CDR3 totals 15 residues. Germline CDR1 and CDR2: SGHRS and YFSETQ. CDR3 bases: TGCGCCAGTGTCCCGGGACTAGTCGGCACCGGGGAGCTGTTTTTT. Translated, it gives CASVPGLVGTGELFF. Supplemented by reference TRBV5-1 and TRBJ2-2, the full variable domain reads KAGVTQTPRYLIKTRGQQVTLSCSPISGHRSVSWYQQTPGQGLQFLFEYFSETQRNKGNFPGRFSGRQFSNSRSEMNVSTLELGDSALYLCASVPGLVGTGELFFGEGSRLTVL.